This T cell receptor beta chain was sequenced for a study of T cell changes during pregnancy in multiple sclerosis. TCRdb's copy holds only in-frame clones and misses some; the assay was immunoSEQ multiplex PCR. The profile shows approximately 21,000 clones, about 85% of them singletons. Germline V gene data show CDR1 as SEHNR and CDR2 as FQNEAQ (reference sequence). With 5 bases clipped from V and 5 bases from J, the junction kept 5 bases outside the gene matches. The length of the CDR3 is 15 residues. Material: CD8+ T cells from peripheral blood mononuclear cells, obtained after pregnancy. The sequence came from a female donor in good health, enrolled as a control in a pregnancy study. The chain links TRBV7-9 to TRBJ2-1; 11 bases are shared with TRBD1. The CDR3 here is CASSPGQGANNEQFF. CDR3 bases: TGTGCCAGCAGCCCCGGACAGGGGGCCAACAATGAGCAGTTCTTC. The full variable domain, with the rest looked up from reference TRBV7-9 and TRBJ2-1, is DTGVSQNPRHKITKRGQNVTFRCDPISEHNRLYWYRQTLGQGPEFLTYFQNEAQLEKSRLLSDRFSAERPKGSFSTLEIQRTEQGDSAMYLCASSPGQGANNEQFFGPGTRLTVL.